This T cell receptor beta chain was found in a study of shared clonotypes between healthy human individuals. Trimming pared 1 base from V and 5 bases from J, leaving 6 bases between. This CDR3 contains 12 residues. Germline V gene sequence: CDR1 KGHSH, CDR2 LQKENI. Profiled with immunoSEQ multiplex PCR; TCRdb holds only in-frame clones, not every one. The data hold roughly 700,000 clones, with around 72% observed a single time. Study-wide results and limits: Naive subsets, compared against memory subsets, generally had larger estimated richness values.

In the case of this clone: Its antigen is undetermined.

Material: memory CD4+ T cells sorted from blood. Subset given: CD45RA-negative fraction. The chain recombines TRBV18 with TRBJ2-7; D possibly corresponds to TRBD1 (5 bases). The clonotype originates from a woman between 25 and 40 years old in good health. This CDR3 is CASSPLGDEQYF. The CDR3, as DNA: TGTGCCAGCTCACCACTAGGGGACGAGCAGTACTTC.